The clone carrying this T cell receptor (beta chain) has only a few counts. From around 0.4 ug of RNA, a library with molecular barcoded alpha/delta and beta/gamma adaptors was made. TCRdb processed the reads anew with MiXCR; each CDR3 protein has one entry. Of around 140,000 distinct CDR3 sequences detected, roughly 13% appear once; the ten largest clones hold around 8.2%. This specimen belongs to a study of read filtering for tumor transcriptome and immune sequencing. Per the germline V gene, CDR1 is KGHSH and CDR2 is LQKENI. V lost 5 bases, J lost 2 bases, and 15 bases lay in between. CDR3 length: 15 amino acids.

The TCR comes from a donor over 35 with multiple myeloma. This chain uses TRBV18 with TRBJ1-2, with D tentatively TRBD1 (5 bases). The sample was a population of CD138-negative cells sorted from bone marrow. CDR3 sequence (DNA): TGTGCCAGCTCAACCCGACAAGGGGCGAACTATGGCTACACCTTC. Amino acid sequence: CASSTRQGANYGYTF.